Included here is one TCR beta chain sequence, with context. The data derive from a study of T cell responses to AZD1222 COVID-19 vaccine. Germline V gene data show CDR1 as SGDLS and CDR2 as YYNGEE. The germline V and J ends were trimmed by 0 bases and 4 bases, with 7 bases remaining between them. The CDR3 sequence is 13 residues long. Assay used: immunoSEQ multiplex PCR; TCRdb lists only in-frame clones, some missing. The table includes about 150,000 clones, around 90% detected once. Source: peripheral blood, taken 28 days after the second AZD1222 dose. This TCR came from an adult who received the AZD1222 COVID-19 vaccine. The rearrangement links TRBV9 to TRBJ1-1; no reliable D call. CDR3 nucleotide sequence: TGTGCCAGCAGCGTAGGGGCCGGCACTGAAGCTTTCTTT. Translating it yields CASSVGAGTEAFF.